The entry that follows covers one T cell receptor (beta chain) sequence. Original handling: Reference gene primer amplification gave estimated nucleated cell counts. Data came from immunoSEQ multiplex PCR; TCRdb stores just in-frame clones and leaves some out. V, J and clone size are those of that table, while D and trimming were read from the DNA. The data show more than 65,000 clones, 70% to 80% seen once. The source of the sample is a study of blood T cell repertoires in COVID-19. Overall study context: Samples taken during acute and convalescent COVID-19 were collected in the United States, Italy and Spain. From T cells, B-cell-depleted T cells, or PBMCs came the material, which was cDNA or gDNA.

Germline V gene data show CDR1 as SGDLS and CDR2 as YYNGEE. Trimming shortened V by 2 bases and J by 2 bases, and 7 bases separated the two germline ends. This CDR3 is built from 13 residues. Sequencing used peripheral blood. This TCR came from a woman aged 70 to 79 with acute or convalescent COVID-19. The rearrangement uses TRBV9 and TRBJ1-2; the D gene is possibly TRBD1 (6 bases). The CDR3 nucleotides read TGTGCCAGCAGCGTTCAGGGGAACTATGGCTACACCTTC. It is translated as CASSVQGNYGYTF.